The sequence of this TCR beta chain was determined in a study of cytomegalovirus exposure and HLA in healthy donors. PCR employed 60 Vbeta and 13 Jbeta primers. Repertoires were generated with immunoSEQ multiplex PCR, while TCRdb's copy carries only in-frame clones and drops some. The table records 130,000 to 150,000 clones, roughly 80% of them present only once. The CDR3 totals 14 residues. V was pared by 4 bases and J by 5 bases, with 14 bases between. CDR1 MGHRA and CDR2 YSYEKL come from the germline V gene. The TCR comes from a woman between 45 and 60 years old in good health and CMV-seronegative. The chain recombines TRBV4-1 with TRBJ2-5; perhaps TRBD2 as D (6 bases). Material for sequencing was PBMCs. CDR3 coding DNA: TGCGCCAGCAGCCTCTCAAGGGCGGGGGAGACCCAGTACTTC. It is translated as CASSLSRAGETQYF.